A single sample gave rise to the 30 T cell receptor beta chains below, sequenced in a study of radiation and T cells in renal cell carcinoma. Sequencing used immunoSEQ multiplex PCR; TCRdb keeps in-frame clones, though not all of them. The sample shows about 150,000 clones, roughly 90% of them seen only once. This sample's time point: blood 2 weeks post-SBRT. Treatment reported: 15 Gy SBRT to primary tumor, nephrectomy 4 weeks later. The sequences come from blood, collected from a patient whose treatment included radiotherapy and nephrectomy. Receptors were obtained from a woman aged 45-65 years with renal cell carcinoma.

This chain connects TRBV18 to TRBJ1-1; 7 bases are shared with TRBD1. Germline V gives CDR1 KGHSH, CDR2 LQKENI. Germline trimming cut 2 bases from V and 0 bases from J; bases unmatched to any gene: 6. The CDR3 totals 16 residues. CDR3 residues: CASSPSGTALNTEAFF. Written as DNA, the CDR3 is TGTGCCAGCTCACCAAGCGGGACAGCTCTGAACACTGAAGCTTTCTTT.

The rearrangement links TRBV30 to TRBJ1-2; no clear D. Germline V lookup: CDR1 GTSNPN, CDR2 SVGIG (reference sequence). This CDR3 comprises 12 residues. V was clipped by 1 base and J by 5 bases, with 8 bases between them. The CDR3 nucleotides read TGTGCCTGGAGTGCGACGGAATATGGCTACACCTTC. Translating it yields CAWSATEYGYTF.

V is TRBV5-1 and J is TRBJ1-4; D gene ambiguous. Germline V gene data show CDR1 as SGHRS and CDR2 as YFSETQ. This CDR3 spans 15 amino acids. V shed 3 bases and J shed 0 bases, with 9 bases lying between them. As DNA, the CDR3 is TGCGCCAGCAGCTCGACATCTGCAACTAATGAAAAACTGTTTTTT. Protein sequence: CASSSTSATNEKLFF.

The V and J genes are TRBV12-5 and TRBJ1-2; 8 bases fit TRBD1. CDR1 is LGHNT and CDR2 is FRNRAP in the germline V gene. V shed 0 bases, J shed 8 bases, and the junction held 23 bases outside the gene matches. CDR3 length: 20 residues. The CDR3, as DNA: TGTGCTAGTGGTTTGGTACTAGGAGCTTTGCAGGGGGCTTATTTCGGGGGCTACACCTTC. This translates into CASGLVLGALQGAYFGGYTF.

This clone appeared once. V usage is TRBV4-3 and J usage is TRBJ1-5; 8 nucleotides agree with TRBD1. After removal of 1 base from V and 2 bases from J, the junction contained 16 bases not matched to a gene. The length of the CDR3 is 20 residues. The germline V gene has CDR1 LGHNA and CDR2 YSLEER. CDR3 in DNA: TGCGCCAGCAGCCAAGTTAATTCGGACAGGGAAGAATTGGGCAATCAGCCCCAGCATTTT. Translated, it gives CASSQVNSDREELGNQPQHF.

In this sample, this clone turned up a few times. This chain links TRBV6-1 with TRBJ2-2; tentatively, D is TRBD2 (6 bases). Germline lookup yields CDR1 MNHNS and CDR2 SASEGT. The CDR3 covers 14 residues. V shed 7 bases and J shed 6 bases, with 15 bases lying between them. CDR3 bases: TGTGCCAGCACCAAGGAGGGTCGGTCCGGGGAGCTGTTTTTT. Its protein product is CASTKEGRSGELFF.

The V gene is TRBV29-1, the J gene TRBJ1-1; unclear D gene. CDR1 is SQVTM, CDR2 ANQGSEA, per germline. Trimming removed 2 bases from V and 1 base from J, with 8 bases in between. The CDR3 has 13 residues. DNA of the CDR3: TGCAGCGTTGAAAAAGGGTGGAACACTGAAGCTTTCTTT. Protein sequence: CSVEKGWNTEAFF. The full variable domain, in which reference TRBV29-1 and TRBJ1-1 provide the parts outside the CDR3, is SAVISQKPSRDICQRGTSLTIQCQVDSQVTMMFWYRQQPGQSLTLIATANQGSEATYESGFVIDKFPISRPNLTFSTLTVSNMSPEDSSIYLCSVEKGWNTEAFFGQGTRLTVV.

The chain joins TRBV27 to TRBJ2-4, with 12 bases that match TRBD2. CDR3 length: 19 amino acids. Per germline, CDR1 MNHEY and CDR2 SMNVEV (reference sequence). The V segment lost 5 bases and the J segment 8 bases; nucleotides outside the gene matches: 19. This CDR3 is CASSATPPRTSGAGDIQYF. The CDR3 region has the DNA TGTGCCAGCAGTGCCACTCCGCCAAGGACTAGCGGGGCGGGGGACATTCAGTACTTC.

J is TRBJ2-5 and V is TRBV7-9, with 10 bases matching TRBD1. V lost 4 bases and J lost 5; bases outside the gene matches: 7. CDR3 length: 15 amino acids. CDR1 and CDR2 (germline): SEHNR, FQNEAQ (reference sequence). CDR3 residues: CASSYGDRGGETQYF. For the CDR3, the DNA is TGTGCCAGCAGCTACGGGGACAGGGGCGGTGAGACCCAGTACTTC.

This chain joins TRBV2 and TRBJ1-4, with TRBD1 matching 9 bases. Germline V lookup: CDR1 SNHLY, CDR2 FYNNEI. The V gene end was trimmed by 6 bases and the J gene end by 0 bases; junction bases not matched to a gene: 5. This CDR3 is built from 16 residues. The CDR3 DNA follows: TGTGCCAGCAGGAAGGACAGGGGATCAACTAATGAAAAACTGTTTTTT. It encodes CASRKDRGSTNEKLFF.

The J gene is TRBJ2-6, the V gene TRBV5-1; D might be TRBD1 (6 bases). The germline V gene encodes CDR1 SGHRS and CDR2 YFSETQ. The CDR3 loop spans 16 amino acids. V lost 1 base and J 0 bases, leaving 8 bases between the germline ends. The DNA for the CDR3 is TGCGCCAGCAGCTTGACAGGGAGCTCTGGGGCCAACGTCCTGACTTTC. Protein sequence: CASSLTGSSGANVLTF. Drawing the rest from reference TRBV5-1 and TRBJ2-6, the complete variable domain is KAGVTQTPRYLIKTRGQQVTLSCSPISGHRSVSWYQQTPGQGLQFLFEYFSETQRNKGNFPGRFSGRQFSNSRSEMNVSTLELGDSALYLCASSLTGSSGANVLTFGAGSRLTVL.

This clone was counted a single time. The chain combines TRBV6-1 with TRBJ1-1, with a tentative D call TRBD1 (6 bases). Trimming pared 4 bases from V and 1 base from J, leaving 10 bases between. The germline V gene has CDR1 MNHNS and CDR2 SASEGT. The length of the CDR3 is 14 residues. CDR3 DNA: TGTGCCAGCAGTGTGAGGACAGCGAACACTGAAGCTTTCTTT. This gives the protein CASSVRTANTEAFF.

The chain joins TRBV6-6 to TRBJ2-7; perhaps TRBD1 as D (5 bases). The CDR3 runs to 14 residues. Germline-derived CDR1 and CDR2 are MNHNY and SVGAGI (reference sequence). Trimming took 0 bases from V and 3 from J, leaving 9 bases between them. DNA of the CDR3: TGTGCCAGCAGTTACTCCGACAGAAGCTACGAGCAGTACTTC. The encoded protein is CASSYSDRSYEQYF.

This clone was observed a single time. This chain links TRBV18 with TRBJ1-1; 7 bases are shared with TRBD1. The CDR3 length is 12 residues. Germline lookup yields CDR1 KGHSH and CDR2 LQKENI. Unmatched junction bases numbered 1, after V lost 1 base and J lost 8 bases. The CDR3 here is CASSPRDSEAFF. The CDR3 nucleotides are TGTGCCAGCTCACCACGGGACAGCGAAGCTTTCTTT.

J is TRBJ2-1 and V is TRBV4-2; 10 positions match TRBD2. This CDR3 has 17 amino acids. V lost 0 bases to trimming and J lost 6 bases; unmatched junction nucleotides: 8. The germline V gene encodes CDR1 LGHNA and CDR2 YNFKEQ. In nucleotides, the CDR3 is TGTGCCAGCAGCCAAGACCCAGCTAGCGGGGGATTCAATGAGCAGTTCTTC. Residues: CASSQDPASGGFNEQFF.

The rearrangement uses TRBV4-2 and TRBJ1-4; D perhaps matches TRBD1 (6 bases). CDR1 and CDR2 from the germline V gene are LGHNA and YNFKEQ. This CDR3 spans 19 amino acids. Trimming left V 4 bases short and J 3 bases short, with 24 bases between. CDR3 sequence reads: CASSRGTGTPSEANEKLFF. The DNA of the CDR3 is TGTGCCAGCAGCCGGGGAACAGGGACCCCCTCGGAAGCTAATGAAAAACTGTTTTTT.

The rearrangement links TRBV7-2 to TRBJ2-7; the D is unclear. The V end lost 2 bases, the J end lost 0 bases, and 8 bases lay between the germline ends. This CDR3 comprises 14 residues. CDR1 and CDR2 (germline): SGHTA, FQGNSA. The DNA of the CDR3 is TGTGCCAGCAGCTTAAGCGTGTTCTCCTACGAGCAGTACTTC. As protein: CASSLSVFSYEQYF.

The genes are TRBV6-1 and TRBJ1-4; tentative D call: TRBD1 (6 bases). The CDR3 has 14 residues. Germline loops: CDR1 MNHNS, CDR2 SASEGT. Trimming stripped 4 bases from V and 6 bases from J, with 12 bases between. The CDR3 DNA sequence: TGTGCCAGCAGTGTAGGGGGGGCCGATGAAAAACTGTTTTTT. Amino acids: CASSVGGADEKLFF.

The rearrangement uses TRBV7-9 and TRBJ2-3, with a weak D call TRBD2 (5 bases). Trimming removed 7 bases from V and 6 bases from J, with 11 bases in between. Germline CDR1 and CDR2: SEHNR and FQNEAQ (reference sequence). This CDR3 is 12 amino acids long. The DNA for the CDR3 is TGTGCCAGCACCCCTCGGAGGGATACGCAGTATTTT. Translated: CASTPRRDTQYF.

This clone appeared a single time. In DNA, the CDR3 is TGCGCCAGCAGCCAAGAATGGGAGGGCGGTAGGGGCTACACCTTC. Protein product: CASSQEWEGGRGYTF. The V and J genes are TRBV4-1 and TRBJ1-2; D is uncertain. Germline loops: CDR1 MGHRA, CDR2 YSYEKL. The CDR3 sequence is 15 residues long. Trimming removed 0 bases at V and 8 bases at J, with 16 bases between.

The J gene is TRBJ1-1, the V gene TRBV5-1, with a possible D match to TRBD1 (6 bases). This CDR3 has 14 residues. Trimming removed 0 bases from V and 8 bases from J, with 14 bases in between. Germline lookup yields CDR1 SGHRS and CDR2 YFSETQ. This chain's CDR3 is CASSLVLQGTEAFF. The CDR3 nucleotides read TGCGCCAGCAGCTTGGTCCTACAGGGAACAGAAGCTTTCTTT.

This clone was seen once. The rearrangement joins TRBV6-5 to TRBJ2-1; TRBD2 matches at 10 bases. This CDR3 contains 15 residues. Germline CDR1 is MNHEY and CDR2 is SVGAGI. V lost 7 bases and J lost 6; bases outside the gene matches: 9. This chain's CDR3 is CASNPSGGLSNEQFF. As DNA, the CDR3 is TGTGCCAGCAACCCTAGCGGGGGACTCTCCAATGAGCAGTTCTTC.

The chain employs TRBV5-1 and TRBJ2-7; 11 bases are shared with TRBD2. V shed 3 bases and J 2 bases; nucleotides not matched to a gene: 1. The CDR3 is 14 amino acids. Germline V gene sequence: CDR1 SGHRS, CDR2 YFSETQ. In nucleotides, the CDR3 is TGCGCCAGCAGCTCTAGCGGGGGGACCTACGAGCAGTACTTC. Its protein product is CASSSSGGTYEQYF.

This clone came up once. The chain is built from TRBV5-1 and TRBJ1-1; D uncertain. This CDR3 comprises 15 residues. Germline-derived CDR1 and CDR2 are SGHRS and YFSETQ. Between the trimmed V and J ends, which lost 1 base and 1 base, there was a span of 11 bases. CDR3 DNA: TGCGCCAGCAGCTTGCTTGGCGGCAGGAACACTGAAGCTTTCTTT. Translation: CASSLLGGRNTEAFF.

V and J are TRBV7-2 and TRBJ1-1; D is unresolved. V gave up 5 bases and J gave up 1 base, with 14 bases separating them. Germline CDR1 and CDR2: SGHTA and FQGNSA. This CDR3 comprises 15 residues. Here the CDR3 reads CASSLQTSWNTEAFF. DNA of the CDR3: TGTGCCAGCAGCCTACAGACATCCTGGAACACTGAAGCTTTCTTT.

The gene calls are TRBV27 and TRBJ1-2; D is uncertain. Per germline, CDR1 MNHEY and CDR2 SMNVEV (reference sequence). V was clipped by 6 bases and J by 8 bases, with 22 bases between them. This CDR3 comprises 15 residues. In DNA, the CDR3 is TGTGCCAGCAGCTTTACGACGGACGCCGTAGCGGGCTACACCTTC. Its protein is CASSFTTDAVAGYTF.

The rearrangement uses TRBV10-2 and TRBJ2-1; 9 positions agree with TRBD1. With V trimmed by 8 bases and J by 4 bases, 3 bases remained unmatched. Germline CDR1 WSHSY, CDR2 SAAADI. The CDR3 consists of 13 residues. The chain's CDR3 is CASGTGIYNEQFF. The CDR3 DNA sequence: TGCGCCAGCGGGACAGGGATTTACAATGAGCAGTTCTTC.

The chain recombines TRBV27 with TRBJ2-2, with 12 bases lining up with TRBD2. From germline, CDR1 is MNHEY and CDR2 SMNVEV (reference sequence). The J segment lost 5 bases and the V segment lost 6 bases, leaving 10 bases of the junction unmatched. This CDR3 has 17 amino acids. CDR3 loop: CASRKTSGGLRTGELFF. Written as DNA, the CDR3 is TGTGCCAGCAGGAAGACTAGCGGGGGCCTTAGAACCGGGGAGCTGTTTTTT.

The rearrangement uses TRBV5-1 and TRBJ2-7; D is uncertain. V was shortened by 0 bases and J by 2 bases, with 6 bases between the two germline ends. This CDR3 is 13 amino acids long. Germline V gene data show CDR1 as SGHRS and CDR2 as YFSETQ. Here the CDR3 reads CASSLAQAYEQYF. The DNA for the CDR3 is TGCGCCAGCAGCTTGGCTCAGGCCTACGAGCAGTACTTC. Complete variable domain (other parts from reference TRBV5-1 and TRBJ2-7): KAGVTQTPRYLIKTRGQQVTLSCSPISGHRSVSWYQQTPGQGLQFLFEYFSETQRNKGNFPGRFSGRQFSNSRSEMNVSTLELGDSALYLCASSLAQAYEQYFGPGTRLTVT.

The chain employs TRBV29-1 and TRBJ2-3; D gene uncertain. V lost 3 bases and J lost 0, with 10 bases in between. This CDR3 contains 14 residues. The germline gives CDR1 SQVTM, CDR2 ANQGSEA. CDR3 residues: CSVDRQRSTDTQYF. In DNA form, the CDR3 reads TGCAGCGTTGATAGGCAGAGAAGCACAGATACGCAGTATTTT.